The 2 T cell receptor beta chains below come from one sample, sequenced in a study of beta chain features in type 1 diabetes. Sequencing targeted expressed TCRB transcripts, as all isolated RNA had been reverse transcribed. Produced via immunoSEQ multiplex PCR; TCRdb's table is partial and in-frame only. The sample contains 600,000 to 700,000 clones, about an eighth of which appear only once. What these receptors recognize is not known. General observations from the study: All four CD4+ subsets from Type 1 diabetes patients carried moderately but significantly shorter TCRB CDR3s.

Sequenced: naive CD4+ T cells from blood. These receptor sequences come from a young man with type 1 diabetes.

This clone has only a few counts. The chain links TRBV6-6 to TRBJ1-6; D is ambiguous. V lost 5 bases and J lost 10, with 15 bases in between. CDR1 and CDR2 (germline): MNHNY, SVGAGI (reference sequence). The CDR3 consists of 14 residues. The CDR3 region has the DNA TGTGCCAGCAGTCCTGGACTAAGGAACTCACCCCTCCACTTT. Its protein is CASSPGLRNSPLHF.

This clone was observed a few times. The chain links TRBV30 to TRBJ1-2, with D unresolved. The CDR3 sequence is 12 residues long. The V end was cut by 4 bases, the J end by 6 bases, with 12 bases between. Germline V gene data show CDR1 as GTSNPN and CDR2 as SVGIG (reference sequence). The CDR3 nucleotides read TGTGCCTGGACGGGTAGTTGGGATGGCTACACCTTC. Translation gives CAWTGSWDGYTF.